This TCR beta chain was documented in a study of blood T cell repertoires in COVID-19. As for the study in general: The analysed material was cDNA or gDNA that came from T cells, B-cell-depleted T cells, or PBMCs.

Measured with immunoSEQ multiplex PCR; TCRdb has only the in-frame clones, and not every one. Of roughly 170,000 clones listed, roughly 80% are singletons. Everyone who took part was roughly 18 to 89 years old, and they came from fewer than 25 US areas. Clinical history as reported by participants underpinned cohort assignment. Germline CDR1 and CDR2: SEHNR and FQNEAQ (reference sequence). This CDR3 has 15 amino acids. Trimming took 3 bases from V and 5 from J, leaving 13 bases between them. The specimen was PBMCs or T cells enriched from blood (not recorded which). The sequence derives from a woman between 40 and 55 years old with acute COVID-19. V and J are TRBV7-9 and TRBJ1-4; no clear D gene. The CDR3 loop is CASSFDTGSNEKLFF. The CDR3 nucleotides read TGTGCCAGCAGCTTCGACACCGGCAGCAATGAAAAACTGTTTTTT.